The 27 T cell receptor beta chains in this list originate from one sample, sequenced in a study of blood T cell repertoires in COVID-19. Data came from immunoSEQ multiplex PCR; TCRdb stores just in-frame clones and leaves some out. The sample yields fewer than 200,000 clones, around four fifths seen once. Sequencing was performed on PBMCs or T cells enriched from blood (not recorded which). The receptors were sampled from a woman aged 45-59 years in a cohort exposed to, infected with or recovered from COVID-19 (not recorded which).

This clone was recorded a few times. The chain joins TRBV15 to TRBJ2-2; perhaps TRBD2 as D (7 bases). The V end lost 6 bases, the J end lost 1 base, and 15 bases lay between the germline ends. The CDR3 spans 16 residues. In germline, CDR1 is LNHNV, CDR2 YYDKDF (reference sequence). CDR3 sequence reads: CATRGGPYLNTGELFF. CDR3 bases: TGTGCCACCAGGGGGGGGCCTTACCTGAACACCGGGGAGCTGTTTTTT.

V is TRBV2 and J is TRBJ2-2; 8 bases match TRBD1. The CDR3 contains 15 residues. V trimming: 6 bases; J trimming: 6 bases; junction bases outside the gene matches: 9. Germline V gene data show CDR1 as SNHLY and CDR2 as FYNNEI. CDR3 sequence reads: CASSYGDRPAGELFF. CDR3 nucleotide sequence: TGTGCCAGCAGCTACGGGGACAGGCCTGCCGGGGAGCTGTTTTTT.

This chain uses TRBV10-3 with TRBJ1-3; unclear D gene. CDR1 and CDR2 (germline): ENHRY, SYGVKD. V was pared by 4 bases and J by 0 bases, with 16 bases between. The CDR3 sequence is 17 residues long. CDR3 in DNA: TGTGCCATCAGTGTAACTTTGACTGGTCCCTCTGGAAACACCATATATTTT. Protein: CAISVTLTGPSGNTIYF.

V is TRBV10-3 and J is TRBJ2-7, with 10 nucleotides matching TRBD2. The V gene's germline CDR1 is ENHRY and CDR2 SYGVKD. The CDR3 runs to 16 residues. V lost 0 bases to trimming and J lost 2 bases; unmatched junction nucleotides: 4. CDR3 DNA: TGTGCCATCAGTGAGTCGAGCGGACTAGCGGCCTACGAGCAGTACTTC. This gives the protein CAISESSGLAAYEQYF.

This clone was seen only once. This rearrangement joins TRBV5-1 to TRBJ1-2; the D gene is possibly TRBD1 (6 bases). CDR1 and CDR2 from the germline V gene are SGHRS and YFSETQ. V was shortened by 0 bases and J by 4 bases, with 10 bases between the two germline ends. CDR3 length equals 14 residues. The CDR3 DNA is TGCGCCAGCAGCTTGGCCCCAGGGGTCTATGGCTACACCTTC. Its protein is CASSLAPGVYGYTF.

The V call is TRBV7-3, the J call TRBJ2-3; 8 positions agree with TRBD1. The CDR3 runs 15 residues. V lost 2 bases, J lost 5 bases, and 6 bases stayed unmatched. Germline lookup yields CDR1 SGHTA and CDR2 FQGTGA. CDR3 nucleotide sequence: TGTGCCAGCAGCTTATCGGGACAGGAGGGAGATACGCAGTATTTT. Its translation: CASSLSGQEGDTQYF.

The CDR3 loop reads CASSQASGVRTGELFF. CDR3 sequence (DNA): TGTGCCAGCAGCCAAGCATCCGGGGTTAGGACCGGGGAGCTGTTTTTT. This sequence joins TRBV3-1 (or the pseudogene TRBV3-2) and TRBJ2-2; possibly TRBD2 for D (5 bases). Germline V gene lookup returns CDR1 LGHDT and CDR2 YNNKEL (reference sequence). Trimming removed 1 base at V and 5 bases at J, with 14 bases between. This CDR3 spans 16 amino acids.

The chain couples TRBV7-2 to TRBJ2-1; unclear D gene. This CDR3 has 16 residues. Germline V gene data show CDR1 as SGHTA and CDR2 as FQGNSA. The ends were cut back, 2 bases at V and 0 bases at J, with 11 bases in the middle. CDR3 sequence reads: CASSLNSPISYNEQFF. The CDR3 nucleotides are TGTGCCAGCAGCTTAAACTCTCCTATCTCCTACAATGAGCAGTTCTTC.

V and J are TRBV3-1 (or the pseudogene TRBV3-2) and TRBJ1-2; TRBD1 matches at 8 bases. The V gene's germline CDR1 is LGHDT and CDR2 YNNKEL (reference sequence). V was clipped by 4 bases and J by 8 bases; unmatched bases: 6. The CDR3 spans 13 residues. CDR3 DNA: TGTGCCAGCAGCCCGGACAGGGCGGGCGGCTACACCTTC. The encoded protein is CASSPDRAGGYTF.

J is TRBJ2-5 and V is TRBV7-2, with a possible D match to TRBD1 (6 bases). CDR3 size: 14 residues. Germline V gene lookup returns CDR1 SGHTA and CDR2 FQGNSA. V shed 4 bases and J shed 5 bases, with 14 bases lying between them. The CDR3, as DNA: TGTGCCAGCAGCTCCCCGACAGGCCGGGAGACCCAGTACTTC. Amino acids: CASSSPTGRETQYF.

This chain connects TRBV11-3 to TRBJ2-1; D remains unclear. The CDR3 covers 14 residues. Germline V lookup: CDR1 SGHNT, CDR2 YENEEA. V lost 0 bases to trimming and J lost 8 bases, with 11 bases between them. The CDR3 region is CASSLDPAADEQFF. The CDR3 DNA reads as TGTGCCAGCAGCTTAGATCCGGCGGCCGATGAGCAGTTCTTC.

CDR3 loop: CASSLDRETNTEAFF. The CDR3 DNA reads TGTGCCAGCAGCTTAGACAGGGAAACGAACACTGAAGCTTTCTTT. This chain uses TRBV7-9 with TRBJ1-1; D might be TRBD1 (6 bases). Germline-derived CDR1 and CDR2 are SEHNR and FQNEAQ (reference sequence). The CDR3 is 15 amino acids. Trimming stripped 1 base from V and 1 base from J, with 10 bases between.

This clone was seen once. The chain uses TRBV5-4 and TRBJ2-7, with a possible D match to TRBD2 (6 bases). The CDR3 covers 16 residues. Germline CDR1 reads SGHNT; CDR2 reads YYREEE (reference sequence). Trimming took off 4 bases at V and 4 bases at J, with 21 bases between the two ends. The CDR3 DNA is TGTGCCAGCAGCCCGATCGTCGCTGCGGGGCAATACGAGCAGTACTTC. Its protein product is CASSPIVAAGQYEQYF.

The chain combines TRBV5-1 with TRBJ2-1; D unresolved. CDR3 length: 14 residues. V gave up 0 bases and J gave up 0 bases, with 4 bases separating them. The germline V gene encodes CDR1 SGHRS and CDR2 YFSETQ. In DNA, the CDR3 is TGCGCCAGCAGCTTGGAGAGCTCCTACAATGAGCAGTTCTTC. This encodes CASSLESSYNEQFF.

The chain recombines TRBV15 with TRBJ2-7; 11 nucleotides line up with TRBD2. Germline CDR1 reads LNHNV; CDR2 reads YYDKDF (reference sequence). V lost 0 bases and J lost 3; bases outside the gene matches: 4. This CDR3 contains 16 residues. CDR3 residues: CATSRDLAGGHYEQYF. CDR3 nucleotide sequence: TGTGCCACCAGCAGAGACCTAGCGGGAGGCCACTACGAGCAGTACTTC. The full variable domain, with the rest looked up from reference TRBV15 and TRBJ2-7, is DAMVIQNPRYQVTQFGKPVTLSCSQTLNHNVMYWYQQKSSQAPKLLFHYYDKDFNNEADTPDNFQSRRPNTSFCFLDIRSPGLGDTAMYLCATSRDLAGGHYEQYFGPGTRLTVT.

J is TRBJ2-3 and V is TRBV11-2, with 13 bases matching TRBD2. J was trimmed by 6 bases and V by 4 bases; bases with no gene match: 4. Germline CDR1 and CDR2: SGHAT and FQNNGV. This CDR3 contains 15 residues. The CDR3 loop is CASSSRLAGGDTQYF. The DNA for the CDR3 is TGTGCCAGCAGCTCCCGACTAGCGGGGGGTGATACGCAGTATTTT.

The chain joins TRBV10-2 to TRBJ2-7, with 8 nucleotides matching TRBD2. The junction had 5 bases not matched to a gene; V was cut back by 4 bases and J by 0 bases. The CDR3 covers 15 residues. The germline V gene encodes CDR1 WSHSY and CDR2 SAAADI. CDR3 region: CASSGSSGFSYEQYF. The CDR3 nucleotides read TGCGCCAGCAGTGGATCTAGCGGGTTCTCCTACGAGCAGTACTTC.

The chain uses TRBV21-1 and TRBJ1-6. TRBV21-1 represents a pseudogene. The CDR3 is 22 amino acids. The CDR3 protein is CASSKTHYCSNVRVTYNSPLHF. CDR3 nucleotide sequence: TGTGCCAGCAGCAAAACCCACTACTGCTCCAATGTGCGGGTTACGTATAATTCACCCCTCCACTTT.

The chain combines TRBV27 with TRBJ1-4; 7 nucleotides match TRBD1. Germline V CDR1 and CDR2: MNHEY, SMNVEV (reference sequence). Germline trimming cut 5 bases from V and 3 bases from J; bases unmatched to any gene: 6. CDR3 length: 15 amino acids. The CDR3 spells CASSTRQGPNEKLFF. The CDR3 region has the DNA TGTGCCAGCAGTACTCGACAGGGCCCTAATGAAAAACTGTTTTTT.

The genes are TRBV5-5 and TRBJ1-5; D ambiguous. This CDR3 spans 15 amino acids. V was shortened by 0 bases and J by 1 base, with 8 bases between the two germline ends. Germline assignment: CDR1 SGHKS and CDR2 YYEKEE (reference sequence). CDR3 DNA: TGTGCCAGCAGCTTGGAGGGAGGAAGCAATCAGCCCCAGCATTTT. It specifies CASSLEGGSNQPQHF.

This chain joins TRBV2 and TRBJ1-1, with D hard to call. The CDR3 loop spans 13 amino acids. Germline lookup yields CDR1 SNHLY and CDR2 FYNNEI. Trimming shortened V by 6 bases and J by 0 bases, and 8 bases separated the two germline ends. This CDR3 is CASSRNMNTEAFF. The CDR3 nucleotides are TGTGCCAGCAGCAGGAACATGAACACTGAAGCTTTCTTT.

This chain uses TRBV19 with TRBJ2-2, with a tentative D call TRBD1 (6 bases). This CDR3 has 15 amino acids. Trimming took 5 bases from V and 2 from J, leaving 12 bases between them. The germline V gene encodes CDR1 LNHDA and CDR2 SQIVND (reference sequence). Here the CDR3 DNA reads TGTGCCAGTAGTGAGAGGACAGTCAACACCGGGGAGCTGTTTTTT. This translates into CASSERTVNTGELFF.

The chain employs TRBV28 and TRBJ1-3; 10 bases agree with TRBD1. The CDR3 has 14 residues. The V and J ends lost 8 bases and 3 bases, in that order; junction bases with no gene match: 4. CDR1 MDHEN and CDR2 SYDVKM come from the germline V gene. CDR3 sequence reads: CASPTGGFGNTIYF. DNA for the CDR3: TGTGCCAGCCCGACAGGGGGCTTTGGAAACACCATATATTTT.

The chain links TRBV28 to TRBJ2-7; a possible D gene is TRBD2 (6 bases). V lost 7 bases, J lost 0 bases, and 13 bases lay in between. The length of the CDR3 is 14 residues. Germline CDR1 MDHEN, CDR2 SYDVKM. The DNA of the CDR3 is TGTGCCAGCACCCCTCGGGGGAGCTCCTACGAGCAGTACTTC. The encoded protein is CASTPRGSSYEQYF.

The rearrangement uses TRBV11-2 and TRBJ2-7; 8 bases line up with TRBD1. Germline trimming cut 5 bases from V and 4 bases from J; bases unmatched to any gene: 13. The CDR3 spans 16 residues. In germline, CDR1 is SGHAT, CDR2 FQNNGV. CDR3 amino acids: CASSLTGTGAIYEQYF. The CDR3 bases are TGTGCCAGCAGCCTAACCGGGACAGGCGCTATATACGAGCAGTACTTC.

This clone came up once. Written as DNA, the CDR3 is TGTGCCAGCAGCTTGGCCGAAGGACAGGGAAGTGTGAAGACCCAGTACTTC. It codes for CASSLAEGQGSVKTQYF. This rearrangement joins TRBV5-5 to TRBJ2-5; 8 bases match TRBD1. V lost 0 bases to trimming and J lost 6 bases; unmatched junction nucleotides: 13. Germline lookup yields CDR1 SGHKS and CDR2 YYEKEE (reference sequence). This CDR3 has 17 amino acids.

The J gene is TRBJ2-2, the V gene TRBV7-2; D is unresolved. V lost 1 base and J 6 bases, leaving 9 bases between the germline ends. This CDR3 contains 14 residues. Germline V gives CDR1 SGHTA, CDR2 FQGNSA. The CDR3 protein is CASSLVVGSGELFF. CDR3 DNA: TGTGCCAGCAGCTTAGTGGTGGGCTCCGGGGAGCTGTTTTTT.